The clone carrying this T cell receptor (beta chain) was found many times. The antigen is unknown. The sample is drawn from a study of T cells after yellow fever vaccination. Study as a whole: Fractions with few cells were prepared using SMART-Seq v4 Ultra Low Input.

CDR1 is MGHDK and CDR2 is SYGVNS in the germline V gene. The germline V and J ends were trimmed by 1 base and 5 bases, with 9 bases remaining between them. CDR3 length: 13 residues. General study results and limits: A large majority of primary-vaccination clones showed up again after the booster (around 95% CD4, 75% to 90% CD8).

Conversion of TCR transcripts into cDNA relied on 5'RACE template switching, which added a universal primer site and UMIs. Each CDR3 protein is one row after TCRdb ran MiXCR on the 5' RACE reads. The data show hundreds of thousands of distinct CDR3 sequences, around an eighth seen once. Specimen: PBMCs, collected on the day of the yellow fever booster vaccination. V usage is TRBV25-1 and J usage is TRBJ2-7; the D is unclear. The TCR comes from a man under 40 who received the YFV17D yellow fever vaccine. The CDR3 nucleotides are TGTGCCAGCAGTGAATCCCTCCAGCACGAGCAGTACTTC. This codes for CASSESLQHEQYF.